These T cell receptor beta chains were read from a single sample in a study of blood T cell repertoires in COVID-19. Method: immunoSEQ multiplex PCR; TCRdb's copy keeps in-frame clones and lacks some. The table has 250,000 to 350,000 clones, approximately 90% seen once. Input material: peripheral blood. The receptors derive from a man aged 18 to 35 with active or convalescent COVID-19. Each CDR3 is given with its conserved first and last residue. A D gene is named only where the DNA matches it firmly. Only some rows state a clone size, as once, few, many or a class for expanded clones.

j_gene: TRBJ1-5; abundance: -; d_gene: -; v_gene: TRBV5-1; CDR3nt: TGCGCCAGCAGCTTGGGGCCTTATGGCCCCAATCAGCCCCAGCATTTT; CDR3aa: CASSLGPYGPNQPQHF
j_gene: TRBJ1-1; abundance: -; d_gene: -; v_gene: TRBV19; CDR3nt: TGTGCCAGTAGGATAGGCCATAACTATGAAGCTTTCTTT; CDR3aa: CASRIGHNYEAFF
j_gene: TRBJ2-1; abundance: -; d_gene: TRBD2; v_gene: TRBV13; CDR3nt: TGTGCCAGCGGACTAGCGGGATCCTACAATGAGCAGTTCTTC; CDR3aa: CASGLAGSYNEQFF
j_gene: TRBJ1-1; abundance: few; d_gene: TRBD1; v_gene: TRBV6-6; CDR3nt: TGTGCCAGCAATGACAGGGGCCCCACTGAAGCTTTCTTT; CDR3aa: CASNDRGPTEAFF
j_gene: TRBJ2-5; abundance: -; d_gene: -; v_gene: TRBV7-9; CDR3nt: TGTGCCAGCAGCCCAATCCAGGTCCAAGAGACCCAGTACTTC; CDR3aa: CASSPIQVQETQYF
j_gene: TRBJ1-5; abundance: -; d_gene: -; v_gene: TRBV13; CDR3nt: TGTGCCAGCAGCTTCCCGGGTCAGCCCCAGCATTTT; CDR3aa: CASSFPGQPQHF
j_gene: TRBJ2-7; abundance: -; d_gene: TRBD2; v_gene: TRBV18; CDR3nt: TGTGCCAGCTCACCGAGTATTGGGACTAGCGGTTACTCCTACGAGCAGTACTTC; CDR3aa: CASSPSIGTSGYSYEQYF
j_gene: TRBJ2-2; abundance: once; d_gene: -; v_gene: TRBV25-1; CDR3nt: TGTGCCAGCAGTGGAGTGGGCTTCACCGGGGAGCTGTTTTTT; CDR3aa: CASSGVGFTGELFF
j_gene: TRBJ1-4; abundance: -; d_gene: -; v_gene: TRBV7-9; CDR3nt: TGTGCCAGCGCGAGTGGGGGGGATGAAAAACTGTTTTTT; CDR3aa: CASASGGDEKLFF
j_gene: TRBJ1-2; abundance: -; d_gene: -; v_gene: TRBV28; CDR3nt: TGTGCCAGCAGTTTCCCGGGGGGGCTGTACTATGGCTACACCTTC; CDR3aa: CASSFPGGLYYGYTF
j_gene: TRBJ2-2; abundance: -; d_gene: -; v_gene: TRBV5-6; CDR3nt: TGTGCCAGCAGCTTCGAACTTGGTGCGGCGGTTTCCACCGGGGAGCTGTTTTTT; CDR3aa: CASSFELGAAVSTGELFF
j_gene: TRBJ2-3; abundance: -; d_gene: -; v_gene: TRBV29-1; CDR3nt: TGCAGCGTGATGGGGCTTGAAGATACGCAGTATTTT; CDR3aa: CSVMGLEDTQYF
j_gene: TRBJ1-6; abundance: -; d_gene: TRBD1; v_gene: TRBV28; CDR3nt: TGTGCCAGCAGTTTACCGGACAGGGATTCACCCCTCCACTTT; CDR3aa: CASSLPDRDSPLHF
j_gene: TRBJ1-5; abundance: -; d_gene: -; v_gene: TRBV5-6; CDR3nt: TGTGCCAGCAGCTCTCTCGGGTTCGGTAGCAATCAGCCCCAGCATTTT; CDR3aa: CASSSLGFGSNQPQHF
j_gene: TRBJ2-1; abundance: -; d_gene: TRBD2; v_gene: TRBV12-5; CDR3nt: TGTGCTAGTGGTTTGGCCGTGGGACTAGCGGGAAACAATGAGCAGTTCTTC; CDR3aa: CASGLAVGLAGNNEQFF
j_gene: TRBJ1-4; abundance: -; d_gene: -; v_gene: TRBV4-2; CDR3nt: TGTGCCAGCAGCCACGGGGGTGATAATGAAAAACTGTTTTTT; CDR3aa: CASSHGGDNEKLFF
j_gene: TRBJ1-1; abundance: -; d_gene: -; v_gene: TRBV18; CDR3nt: TGTGCCAGCTCACCAAGGGCAGGGGTGAACACTGAAGCTTTCTTT; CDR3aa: CASSPRAGVNTEAFF
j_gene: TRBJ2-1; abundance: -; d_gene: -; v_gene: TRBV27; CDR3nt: TGTGCCAGCAGTTTTTCTCCGGGGTTCTCCTACAATGAGCAGTTCTTC; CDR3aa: CASSFSPGFSYNEQFF
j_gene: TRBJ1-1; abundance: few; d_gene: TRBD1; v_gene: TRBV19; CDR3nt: TGTGCCAGTAACGCGGGACAGGGGGTCACTGAAGCTTTCTTT; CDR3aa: CASNAGQGVTEAFF
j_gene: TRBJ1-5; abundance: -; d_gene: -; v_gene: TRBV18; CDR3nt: TGTGCCAGCTCAGAATGGCCGTATCCTAATCAGCCCCAGCATTTT; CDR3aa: CASSEWPYPNQPQHF
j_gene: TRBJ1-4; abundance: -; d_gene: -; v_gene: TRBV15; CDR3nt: TGTGCCACCAGCAGATCCCGGACAGACTGGGGTGAAAAACTGTTTTTT; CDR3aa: CATSRSRTDWGEKLFF
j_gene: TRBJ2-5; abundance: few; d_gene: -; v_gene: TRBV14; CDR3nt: TGTGCCAGCAGCCAAAACGAGGAGGAGACCCAGTACTTC; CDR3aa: CASSQNEEETQYF
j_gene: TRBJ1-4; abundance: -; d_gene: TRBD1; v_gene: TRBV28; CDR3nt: TGTGCCAGCAGTTCGCTCTCCTTGACAGGGCATAATGAAAAACTGTTTTTT; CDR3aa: CASSSLSLTGHNEKLFF
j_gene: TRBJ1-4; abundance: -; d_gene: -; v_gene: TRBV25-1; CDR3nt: TGTGCCAGCAGTTTTCCGTTCCGGACTAATGAAAAACTGTTTTTT; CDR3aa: CASSFPFRTNEKLFF
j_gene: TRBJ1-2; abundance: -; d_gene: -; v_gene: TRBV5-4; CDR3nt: TGTGCCAGCAGCTTGGCCGGGTTCACCCTCGGGGGCTACACCTTC; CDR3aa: CASSLAGFTLGGYTF
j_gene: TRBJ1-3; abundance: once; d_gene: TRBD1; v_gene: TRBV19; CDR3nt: TGTGCCAGTAGTACCGGACAGGGTAGAATTCGAAACACCATATATTTT; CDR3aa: CASSTGQGRIRNTIYF
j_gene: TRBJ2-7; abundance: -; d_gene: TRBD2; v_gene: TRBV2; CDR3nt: TGTGCCAGCAGTGCCAAGGGACTAGCGGGACTATACGAGCAGTACTTC; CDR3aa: CASSAKGLAGLYEQYF
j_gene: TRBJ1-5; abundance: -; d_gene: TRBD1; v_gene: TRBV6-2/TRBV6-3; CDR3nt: TGTGCCAGCAGTTACGCCCAGGGGGCAGGCAATCAGCCCCAGCATTTT; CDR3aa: CASSYAQGAGNQPQHF
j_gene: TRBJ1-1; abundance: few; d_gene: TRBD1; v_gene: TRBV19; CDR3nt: TGTGCCAGTAGTATCCCGGGACAGCCGAACACTGAAGCTTTCTTT; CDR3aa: CASSIPGQPNTEAFF
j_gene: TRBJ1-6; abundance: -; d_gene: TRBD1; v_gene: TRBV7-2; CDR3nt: TGTGCCAGCAGCTCACAGGGGGTAAATTCACCCCTCCACTTT; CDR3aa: CASSSQGVNSPLHF
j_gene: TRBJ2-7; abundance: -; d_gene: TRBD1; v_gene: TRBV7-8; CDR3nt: TGTGCCAGCAGCTCACCGGTAGGGACAGGGGAGGCCGAGCAGTACTTC; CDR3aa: CASSSPVGTGEAEQYF
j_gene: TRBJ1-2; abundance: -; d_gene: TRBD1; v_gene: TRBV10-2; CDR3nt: TGCGCCAGCAGTGGGGACAGGGCTAACTATGGCTACACCTTC; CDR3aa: CASSGDRANYGYTF
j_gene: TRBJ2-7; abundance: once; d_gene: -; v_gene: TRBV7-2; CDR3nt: TGTGCCAGCAGCTTTCGCAGCTCCTACGAGCAGTACTTC; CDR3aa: CASSFRSSYEQYF
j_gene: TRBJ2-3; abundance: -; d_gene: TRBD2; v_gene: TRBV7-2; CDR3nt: TGTGCCAGCAACTCACCCATTGCGGGGGGGTTCACAGATACGCAGTATTTT; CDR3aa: CASNSPIAGGFTDTQYF
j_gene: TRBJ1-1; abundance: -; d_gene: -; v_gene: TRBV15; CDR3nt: TGTGCCACCAGCCCTCCCCGAGGGCACACTGAAGCTTTCTTT; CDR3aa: CATSPPRGHTEAFF